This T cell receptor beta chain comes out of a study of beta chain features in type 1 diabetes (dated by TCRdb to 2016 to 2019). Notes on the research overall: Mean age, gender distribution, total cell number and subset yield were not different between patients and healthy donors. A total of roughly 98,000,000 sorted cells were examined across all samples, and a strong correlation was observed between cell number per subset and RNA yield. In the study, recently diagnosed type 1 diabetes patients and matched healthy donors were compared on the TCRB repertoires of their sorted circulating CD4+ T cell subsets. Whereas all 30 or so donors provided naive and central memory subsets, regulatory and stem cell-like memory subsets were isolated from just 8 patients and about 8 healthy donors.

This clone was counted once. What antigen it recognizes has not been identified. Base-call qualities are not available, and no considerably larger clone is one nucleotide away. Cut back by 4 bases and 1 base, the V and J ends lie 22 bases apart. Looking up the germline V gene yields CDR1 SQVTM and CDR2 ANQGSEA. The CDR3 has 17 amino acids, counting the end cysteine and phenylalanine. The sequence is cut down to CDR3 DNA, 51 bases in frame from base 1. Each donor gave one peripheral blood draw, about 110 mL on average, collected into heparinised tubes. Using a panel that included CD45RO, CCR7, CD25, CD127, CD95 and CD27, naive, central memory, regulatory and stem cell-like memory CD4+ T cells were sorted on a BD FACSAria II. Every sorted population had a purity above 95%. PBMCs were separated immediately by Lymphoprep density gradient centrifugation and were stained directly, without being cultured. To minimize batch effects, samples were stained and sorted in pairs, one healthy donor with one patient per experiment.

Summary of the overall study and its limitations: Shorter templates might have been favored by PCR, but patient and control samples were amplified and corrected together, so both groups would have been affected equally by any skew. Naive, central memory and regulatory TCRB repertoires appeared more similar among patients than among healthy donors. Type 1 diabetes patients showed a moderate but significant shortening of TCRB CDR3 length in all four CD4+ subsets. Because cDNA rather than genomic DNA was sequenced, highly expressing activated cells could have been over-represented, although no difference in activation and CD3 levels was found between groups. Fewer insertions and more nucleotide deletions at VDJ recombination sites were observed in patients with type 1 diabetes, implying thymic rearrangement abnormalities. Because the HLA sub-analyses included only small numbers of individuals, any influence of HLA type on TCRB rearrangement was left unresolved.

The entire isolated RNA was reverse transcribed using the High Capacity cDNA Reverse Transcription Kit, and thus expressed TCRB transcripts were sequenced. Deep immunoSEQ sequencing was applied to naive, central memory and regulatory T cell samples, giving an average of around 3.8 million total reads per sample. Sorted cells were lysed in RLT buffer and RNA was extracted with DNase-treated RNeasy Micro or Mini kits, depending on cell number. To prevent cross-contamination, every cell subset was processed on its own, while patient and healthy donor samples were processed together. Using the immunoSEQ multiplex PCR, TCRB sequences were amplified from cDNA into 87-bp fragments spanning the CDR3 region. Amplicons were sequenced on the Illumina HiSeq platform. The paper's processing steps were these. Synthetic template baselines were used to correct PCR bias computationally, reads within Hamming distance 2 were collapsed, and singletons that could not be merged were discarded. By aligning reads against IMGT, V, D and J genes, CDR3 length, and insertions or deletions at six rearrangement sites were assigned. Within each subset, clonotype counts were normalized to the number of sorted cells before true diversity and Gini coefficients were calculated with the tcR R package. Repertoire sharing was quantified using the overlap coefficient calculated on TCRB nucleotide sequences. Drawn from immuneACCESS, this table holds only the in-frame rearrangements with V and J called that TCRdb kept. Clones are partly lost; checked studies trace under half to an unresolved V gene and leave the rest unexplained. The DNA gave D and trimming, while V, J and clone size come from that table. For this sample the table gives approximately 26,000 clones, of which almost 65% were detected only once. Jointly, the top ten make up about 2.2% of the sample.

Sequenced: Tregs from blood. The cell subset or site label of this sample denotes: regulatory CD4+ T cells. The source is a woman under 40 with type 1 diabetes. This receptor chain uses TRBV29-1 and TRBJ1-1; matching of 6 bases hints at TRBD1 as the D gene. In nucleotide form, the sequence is TGCAGCGTTGGGAAATGGACAGTTTTGCAGCAGAACACTGAAGCTTTCTTT. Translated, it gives CSVGKWTVLQQNTEAFF.